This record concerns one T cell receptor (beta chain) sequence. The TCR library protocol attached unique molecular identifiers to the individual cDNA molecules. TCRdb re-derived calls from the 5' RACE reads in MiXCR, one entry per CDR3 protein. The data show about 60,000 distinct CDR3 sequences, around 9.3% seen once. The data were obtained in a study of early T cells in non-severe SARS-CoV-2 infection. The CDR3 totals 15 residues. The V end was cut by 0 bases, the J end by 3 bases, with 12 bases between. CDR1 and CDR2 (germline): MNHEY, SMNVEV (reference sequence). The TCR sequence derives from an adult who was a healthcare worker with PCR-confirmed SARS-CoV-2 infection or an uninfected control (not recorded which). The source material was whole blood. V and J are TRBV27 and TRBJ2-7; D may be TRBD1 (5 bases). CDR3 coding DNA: TGTGCCAGCAGTTTATCCGGCAGGGAAGACTACGAGCAGTACTTC. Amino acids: CASSLSGREDYEQYF.